This T cell receptor (beta chain) was captured by sequencing in a study of T cell responses to AZD1222 COVID-19 vaccine. Trimming stripped 2 bases from V and 4 bases from J, with 8 bases between. This CDR3 has 13 residues. Germline CDR1 and CDR2: SGHTA and FQGTGA. Second-dose groups at about 4 or about 12 weeks were pooled. TCRdb's table, derived via immunoSEQ multiplex PCR, lists solely in-frame clones and lacks some. Here the sample spans tens of thousands of clones, approximately 85% being singletons. Regarding this clone: Its antigen is undetermined.

Whole-study results and caveats: Spike-specific TCR breadth and depth were elevated following two AZD1222 doses. Among the donors, most were white British and more were female, and clonal diversity was possibly underestimated. Among those given AZD1222, only five to seven were seropositive at baseline.

The receptor was derived from an adult who received the AZD1222 COVID-19 vaccine. The chain employs TRBV7-3 and TRBJ2-5; no clear D gene. Sequences were derived from peripheral blood, sampled 28 days after the second AZD1222 dose. The CDR3 region has the DNA TGTGCCAGCAGCTTATACCAAGGAGAGACCCAGTACTTC. Translating it yields CASSLYQGETQYF.